Below are 25 T cell receptor beta chains sequenced from a single sample in a study of shared clonotypes between healthy human individuals. The protocol was immunoSEQ multiplex PCR, while the TCRdb copy is restricted to in-frame clones and leaves out a portion. The sample lists hundreds of thousands of clones, about 96% occurring once. Terminally differentiated effector memory CD45RA+ cells were excluded from the naive CD8 cells, which were CD45RO-negative and positively selected for CCR7. Material for sequencing was naive CD8+ T cells sorted from blood. All receptors come from a man aged 25-45 years in good health.

The chain uses TRBV10-3 and TRBJ1-5, with TRBD1 identical over 7 bases. There are 15 residues in the CDR3. The junction had 20 bases not matched to a gene; V was cut back by 10 bases and J by 11 bases. CDR1 is ENHRY and CDR2 is SYGVKD in the germline V gene. In nucleotides, the CDR3 is TGTGCCACCTCCGGTAAGGGGGCCAACCAAGGGGCCCAGCATTTT. This sequence encodes CATSGKGANQGAQHF.

CDR3 sequence reads: CASSVEGTGYEQYF. CDR3 in DNA: TGTGCCAGCAGCGTAGAGGGGACGGGGTACGAGCAGTACTTC. This chain uses TRBV9 with TRBJ2-7; D may correspond to TRBD1 or TRBD2 (5 bases each). Germline CDR1 reads SGDLS; CDR2 reads YYNGEE. The CDR3 is 14 amino acids. Trimming took off 0 bases at V and 4 bases at J, with 11 bases between the two ends.

The V gene is TRBV10-2, the J gene TRBJ1-2; no clear D. CDR3 length: 14 residues. Germline V gene data show CDR1 as WSHSY and CDR2 as SAAADI. V gave up 7 bases and J gave up 8 bases, with 20 bases separating them. The CDR3 nucleotides are TGCGCCAGCACGGCCTTGCTTCTCAAAGAGGGCTACACCTTC. The encoded protein is CASTALLLKEGYTF.

Concerning this clone: The sample holds other DNA sequences that translate to the same CDR3. This chain joins TRBV27 and TRBJ2-7; no clear D. V shed 5 bases and J shed 3 bases, with 14 bases lying between them. This CDR3 is built from 14 residues. Looked up from germline, CDR1 is MNHEY and CDR2 is SMNVEV (reference sequence). DNA for the CDR3: TGTGCCAGCAGTCCTACCTCGCGGTACTACGAGCAGTACTTC. Its translation is CASSPTSRYYEQYF.

The count of this clone is one. The V and J genes are TRBV25-1 and TRBJ2-1; D may be TRBD2 (6 bases). Trimming removed 0 bases at V and 4 bases at J, with 10 bases between. CDR3 length: 15 amino acids. Germline V gene sequence: CDR1 MGHDK, CDR2 SYGVNS. The CDR3 DNA sequence: TGTGCCAGCAGTGAATACGGGAGTGCTTACAATGAGCAGTTCTTC. It is translated as CASSEYGSAYNEQFF.

This clone was seen once. The chain carries TRBV27 and TRBJ2-1, with 12 bases fitting TRBD2. From germline, CDR1 is MNHEY and CDR2 SMNVEV (reference sequence). V trimming: 9 bases; J trimming: 12 bases; junction bases outside the gene matches: 12. The CDR3 sequence is 14 residues long. In DNA form, the CDR3 reads TGTGCCAGTAGCCTAGCGGGAGGGCCTTTAAGGCAGTTCTTC. Residues: CASSLAGGPLRQFF.

Concerning this clone: Other DNA sequences in this sample translate to the same CDR3. CDR3 sequence reads: CASSLLGDEQFF. The CDR3 nucleotides are TGTGCCAGCAGTCTACTCGGGGATGAGCAGTTCTTC. The chain has TRBV27 and TRBJ2-1; D is possibly TRBD2 (5 bases). Germline lookup yields CDR1 MNHEY and CDR2 SMNVEV (reference sequence). V was clipped by 5 bases and J by 8 bases, with 10 bases between them. CDR3 length equals 12 residues.

The CDR3 here is CASSPPDQETQYF. In DNA, the CDR3 is TGTGCCAGCAGCCCCCCGGACCAAGAGACCCAGTACTTC. The V and J genes are TRBV7-9 and TRBJ2-5; the D is unclear. This CDR3 comprises 13 residues. Looked up from germline, CDR1 is SEHNR and CDR2 is FQNEAQ (reference sequence). With 5 bases removed from V and 0 bases from J, the gap between germline ends came to 7 bases.

CDR3 in amino acids: CASSSLGTGFYEQYF. CDR3 DNA sequence: TGTGCCAGCAGTTCCTTGGGGACAGGGTTCTACGAGCAGTACTTC. The chain couples TRBV6-6 to TRBJ2-7; 9 bases align to TRBD1. V lost 4 bases to trimming and J lost 3 bases; unmatched junction nucleotides: 7. The CDR3 contains 15 residues. The germline gives CDR1 MNHNY, CDR2 SVGAGI (reference sequence).

This clone occurred once. J is TRBJ2-7 and V is TRBV5-4; D remains ambiguous. CDR1 is SGHNT, CDR2 YYREEE, per germline (reference sequence). The CDR3 totals 14 residues. V lost 0 bases and J 3 bases, leaving 10 bases between the germline ends. CDR3 residues: CASSLAERYYEQYF. CDR3 nucleotides: TGTGCCAGCAGCTTGGCGGAACGATACTACGAGCAGTACTTC.

CDR3 DNA sequence: TGCGCCAGCAGCCAAGTTTTAGGGGCTGAGCAGTTCTTC. Residues: CASSQVLGAEQFF. The chain couples TRBV4-3 to TRBJ2-1, with TRBD1 as a possible D gene (5 bases). The CDR3 runs to 13 residues. Trimming took 1 base from V and 9 from J, leaving 10 bases between them. Germline loops: CDR1 LGHNA, CDR2 YSLEER.

The chain links TRBV27 to TRBJ1-5, with TRBD1 as a possible D gene (5 bases). CDR1 and CDR2 from the germline V gene are MNHEY and SMNVEV (reference sequence). The CDR3 consists of 14 residues. V was pared by 6 bases and J by 7 bases, with 16 bases between. The CDR3 reads CASRIGVSGQPQHF. As DNA, the CDR3 is TGTGCCAGCAGAATAGGGGTATCTGGGCAGCCCCAGCATTTT.

This sequence joins TRBV4-1 and TRBJ2-3; D possibly corresponds to TRBD2 (6 bases). The V end lost 4 bases, the J end lost 3 bases, and 11 bases lay between the germline ends. CDR1 MGHRA and CDR2 YSYEKL come from the germline V gene. This CDR3 has 14 residues. In nucleotides, the CDR3 is TGCGCCAGCAGCCCATCGACTAGGACAGATACGCAGTATTTT. Amino acids: CASSPSTRTDTQYF.

The chain employs TRBV7-3 and TRBJ2-3, with 8 bases fitting TRBD2. Trimming took 0 bases from V and 4 from J; bases not matched to a gene: 9. Germline lookup yields CDR1 SGHTA and CDR2 FQGTGA. This CDR3 has 17 amino acids. Here the CDR3 reads CASSLTQGGLAADTQYF. The CDR3 DNA follows: TGTGCCAGCAGCTTAACCCAGGGTGGACTAGCCGCAGATACGCAGTATTTT.

The V and J genes are TRBV4-1 and TRBJ2-7; D is undetermined. This CDR3 comprises 14 residues. Germline CDR1 and CDR2: MGHRA and YSYEKL. Trimming removed 0 bases at V and 4 bases at J, with 10 bases between. The DNA for the CDR3 is TGCGCCAGCAGCCAAGATTGGGTGGGGTACGAGCAGTACTTC. Translation: CASSQDWVGYEQYF.

In its sample, this clone was seen a few times. The chain uses TRBV7-2 and TRBJ1-2; no definite D call. The length of the CDR3 is 13 residues. The germline gives CDR1 SGHTA, CDR2 FQGNSA. V shed 2 bases and J shed 4 bases, with 8 bases lying between them. CDR3 residues: CASSLFEGYGYTF. The CDR3 DNA reads as TGTGCCAGCAGCTTATTTGAGGGCTATGGCTACACCTTC. Looking up the rest from reference TRBV7-2 and TRBJ1-2 gives the full variable domain: GAGVSQSPSNKVTEKGKDVELRCDPISGHTALYWYRQSLGQGLEFLIYFQGNSAPDKSGLPSDRFSAERTGGSVSTLTIQRTQQEDSAVYLCASSLFEGYGYTFGSGTRLTVV.

V is TRBV7-8 and J is TRBJ2-7, with a tentative D call TRBD2 (5 bases). Between the trimmed V and J ends, which lost 0 bases and 1 base, there was a span of 10 bases. This CDR3 has 15 amino acids. CDR1 SGHVS and CDR2 FQNEAQ come from the germline V gene. CDR3 nucleotides: TGTGCCAGCAGCTTAGCGTACGGAGGATCCTACGAGCAGTACTTC. This gives the protein CASSLAYGGSYEQYF.

In the case of this clone: Other DNA sequences in this sample translate to the same CDR3. This chain uses TRBV30 with TRBJ2-7, with D perhaps matching TRBD1 (6 bases). V was clipped by 0 bases and J by 1 base, with 7 bases between them. Germline V gives CDR1 GTSNPN, CDR2 SVGIG (reference sequence). CDR3 length: 13 residues. CDR3 loop: CAWSVGQSYEQYF. Here the CDR3 DNA reads TGTGCCTGGAGTGTTGGACAGTCCTACGAGCAGTACTTC.

The chain joins TRBV19 to TRBJ1-1; 7 nucleotides match TRBD1. V was clipped by 6 bases and J by 4 bases; unmatched bases: 5. This CDR3 has 13 amino acids. CDR1 and CDR2 (germline): LNHDA, SQIVND (reference sequence). CDR3 DNA sequence: TGTGCCAGTAGCGCGACAGGGTCCACTGAAGCTTTCTTT. Protein product: CASSATGSTEAFF.

This clone was seen once. The CDR3 nucleotides read TGTGCCAGCAGCGTAGGTAGGACAGGGGACGGGGACACCTTC. This gives the protein CASSVGRTGDGDTF. The chain couples TRBV9 to TRBJ1-2, with 9 bases that match TRBD1. The CDR3 totals 14 residues. Germline V CDR1 and CDR2: SGDLS, YYNGEE. The V segment lost 0 bases and the J segment 12 bases; nucleotides outside the gene matches: 9.

J is TRBJ2-7 and V is TRBV28; D is possibly TRBD1 or TRBD2 (5 bases each). CDR3 length: 13 residues. The V end lost 8 bases, the J end lost 0 bases, and 11 bases lay between the germline ends. Germline V gene sequence: CDR1 MDHEN, CDR2 SYDVKM. Here the CDR3 DNA reads TGTGCCAGCGGCTCGGGGCCCTCCTACGAGCAGTACTTC. Translated: CASGSGPSYEQYF.

The rearrangement links TRBV4-1 to TRBJ2-2; 13 positions agree with TRBD2. Trimming cost V 2 bases and J 5 bases; bases outside gene matches: 8. The length of the CDR3 is 18 residues. CDR1 is MGHRA, CDR2 YSYEKL, per germline. The CDR3 region is CASSQQLAGGPWTGELFF. CDR3 DNA: TGCGCCAGCAGCCAACAACTAGCGGGAGGGCCTTGGACCGGGGAGCTGTTTTTT.

The table lists this clone with a count of one. The chain carries TRBV6-1 and TRBJ2-1, with TRBD2 matching 10 bases. The CDR3 extends over 15 amino acids. The germline CDR1 and CDR2 sequences are MNHNS and SASEGT. The J segment lost 3 bases and the V segment lost 4 bases, leaving 3 bases of the junction unmatched. Here the CDR3 reads CASSVAGGLYNEQFF. CDR3 DNA sequence: TGTGCCAGCAGTGTAGCGGGAGGCCTCTACAATGAGCAGTTCTTC.

The V and J genes are TRBV5-4 and TRBJ1-4; D possibly corresponds to TRBD1 (5 bases). The V gene's germline CDR1 is SGHNT and CDR2 YYREEE (reference sequence). This CDR3 has 16 amino acids. Deletions cut 0 bases from V and 3 bases from J, with 12 bases between. CDR3: CASSLAGTGSNEKLFF. The CDR3 nucleotides read TGTGCCAGCAGCTTGGCCGGAACAGGTTCTAATGAAAAACTGTTTTTT.

CDR3 in amino acids: CASSPGVIAGERTGELFF. The CDR3 nucleotides are TGTGCCAGCAGCCCCGGGGTGATAGCGGGAGAGAGGACCGGGGAGCTGTTTTTT. The chain joins TRBV7-8 to TRBJ2-2, with 9 bases fitting TRBD2. This CDR3 region has 18 residues. CDR1 is SGHVS and CDR2 is FQNEAQ in the germline V gene. The trim removed 5 bases at V and 5 bases at J, leaving 15 bases unmatched. The whole variable domain, remainder taken from reference TRBV7-8 and TRBJ2-2, is GAGVSQSPRYKVAKRGQDVALRCDPISGHVSLFWYQQALGQGPEFLTYFQNEAQLDKSGLPSDRFFAERPEGSVSTLKIQRTQQEDSAVYLCASSPGVIAGERTGELFFGEGSRLTVL.